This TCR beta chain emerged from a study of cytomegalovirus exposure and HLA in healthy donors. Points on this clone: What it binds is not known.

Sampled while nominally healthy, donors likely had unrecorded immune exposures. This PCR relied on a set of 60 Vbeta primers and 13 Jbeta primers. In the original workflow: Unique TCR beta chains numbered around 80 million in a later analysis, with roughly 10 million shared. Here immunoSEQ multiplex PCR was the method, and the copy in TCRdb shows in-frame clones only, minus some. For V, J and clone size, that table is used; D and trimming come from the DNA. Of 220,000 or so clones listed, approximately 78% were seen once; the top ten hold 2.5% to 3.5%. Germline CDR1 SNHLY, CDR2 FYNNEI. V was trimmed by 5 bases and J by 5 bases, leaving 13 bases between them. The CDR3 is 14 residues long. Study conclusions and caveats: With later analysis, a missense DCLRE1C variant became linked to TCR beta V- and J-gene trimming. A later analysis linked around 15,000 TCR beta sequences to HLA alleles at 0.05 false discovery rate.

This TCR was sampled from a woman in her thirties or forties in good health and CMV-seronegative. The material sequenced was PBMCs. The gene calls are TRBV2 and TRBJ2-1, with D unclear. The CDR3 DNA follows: TGTGCCAGCAGTCCGGTATCGGTCCACAATGAGCAGTTCTTC. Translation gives CASSPVSVHNEQFF.